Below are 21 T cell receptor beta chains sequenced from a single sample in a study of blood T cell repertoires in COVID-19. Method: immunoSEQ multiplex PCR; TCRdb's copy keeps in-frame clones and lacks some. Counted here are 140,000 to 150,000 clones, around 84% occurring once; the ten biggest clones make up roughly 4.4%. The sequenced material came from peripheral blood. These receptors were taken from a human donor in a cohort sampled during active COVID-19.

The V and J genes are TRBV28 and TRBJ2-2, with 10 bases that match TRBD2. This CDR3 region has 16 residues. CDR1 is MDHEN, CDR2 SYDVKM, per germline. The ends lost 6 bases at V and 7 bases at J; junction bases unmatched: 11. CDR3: CASRRSGGQASGELFF. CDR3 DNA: TGTGCCAGCAGACGTAGCGGGGGGCAAGCGAGCGGGGAGCTGTTTTTT.

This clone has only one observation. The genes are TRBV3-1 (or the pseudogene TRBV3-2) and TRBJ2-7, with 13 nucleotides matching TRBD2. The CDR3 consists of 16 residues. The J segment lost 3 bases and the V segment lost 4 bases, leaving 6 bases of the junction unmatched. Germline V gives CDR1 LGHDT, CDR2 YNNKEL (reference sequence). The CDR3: CASSPTRTSGGYEQYF. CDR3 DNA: TGTGCCAGCAGCCCAACCCGGACTAGCGGGGGCTACGAGCAGTACTTC.

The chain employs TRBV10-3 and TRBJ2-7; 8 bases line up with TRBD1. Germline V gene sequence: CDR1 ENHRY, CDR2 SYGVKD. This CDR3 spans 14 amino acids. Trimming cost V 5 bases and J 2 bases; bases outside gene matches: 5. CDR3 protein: CAISPGTGTYEQYV. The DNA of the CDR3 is TGTGCCATCAGTCCCGGGACAGGAACCTACGAGCAGTACGTC.

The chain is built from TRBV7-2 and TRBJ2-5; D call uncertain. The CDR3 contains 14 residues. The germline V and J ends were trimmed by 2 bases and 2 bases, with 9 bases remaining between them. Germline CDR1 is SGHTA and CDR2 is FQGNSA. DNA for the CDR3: TGTGCCAGCAGCTTAACACAGCTACAAGAGACCCAGTACTTC. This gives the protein CASSLTQLQETQYF. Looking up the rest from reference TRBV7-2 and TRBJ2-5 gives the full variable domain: GAGVSQSPSNKVTEKGKDVELRCDPISGHTALYWYRQSLGQGLEFLIYFQGNSAPDKSGLPSDRFSAERTGGSVSTLTIQRTQQEDSAVYLCASSLTQLQETQYFGPGTRLLVL.

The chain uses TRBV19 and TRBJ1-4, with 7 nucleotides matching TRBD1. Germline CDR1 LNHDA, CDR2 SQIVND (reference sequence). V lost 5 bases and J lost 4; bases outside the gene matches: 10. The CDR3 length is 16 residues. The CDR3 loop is CASSSAPGQNNEKLFF. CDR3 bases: TGTGCCAGTAGTTCCGCCCCGGGACAGAATAATGAAAAACTGTTTTTT.

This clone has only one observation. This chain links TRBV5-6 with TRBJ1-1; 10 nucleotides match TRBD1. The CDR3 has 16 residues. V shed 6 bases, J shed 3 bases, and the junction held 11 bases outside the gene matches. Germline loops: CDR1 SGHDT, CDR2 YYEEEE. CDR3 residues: CASIRLGGQGDTEAFF. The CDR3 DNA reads TGTGCCAGCATCCGTCTGGGCGGACAGGGGGACACTGAAGCTTTCTTT.

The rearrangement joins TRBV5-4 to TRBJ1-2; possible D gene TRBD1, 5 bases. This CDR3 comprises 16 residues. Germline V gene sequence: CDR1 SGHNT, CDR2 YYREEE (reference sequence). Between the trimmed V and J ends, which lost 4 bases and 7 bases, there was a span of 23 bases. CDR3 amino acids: CASSQGQGSFSGGYTF. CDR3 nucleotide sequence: TGTGCCAGCAGCCAGGGCCAGGGATCCTTTAGTGGTGGCTACACCTTC.

The CDR3 DNA follows: TGCGCCAGCAGTGAAACTGACAGGGTCGGAGATTCACCCCTCCACTTT. Encoded protein: CASSETDRVGDSPLHF. The chain carries TRBV10-1 and TRBJ1-6; 7 nucleotides line up with TRBD1. This CDR3 is 16 amino acids long. Trimming took 3 bases from V and 8 from J; bases not matched to a gene: 10. The germline V gene has CDR1 WNHNN and CDR2 SYGVQD (reference sequence).

CDR3 sequence reads: CASSTLGQGEQFF. The CDR3 DNA is TGTGCCAGTAGTACCCTGGGACAGGGTGAGCAGTTCTTC. This chain links TRBV19 with TRBJ2-1; 9 bases agree with TRBD1. CDR3 length: 13 amino acids. The junction had 4 bases not matched to a gene; V was cut back by 4 bases and J by 9 bases. Germline values: CDR1 LNHDA, CDR2 SQIVND (reference sequence).

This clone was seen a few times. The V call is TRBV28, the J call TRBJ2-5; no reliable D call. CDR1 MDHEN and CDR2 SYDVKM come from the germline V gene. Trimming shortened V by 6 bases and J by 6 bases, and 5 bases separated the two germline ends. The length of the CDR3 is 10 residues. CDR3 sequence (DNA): TGTGCCAGCAGCAGGAAGACCCAGTACTTC. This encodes CASSRKTQYF.

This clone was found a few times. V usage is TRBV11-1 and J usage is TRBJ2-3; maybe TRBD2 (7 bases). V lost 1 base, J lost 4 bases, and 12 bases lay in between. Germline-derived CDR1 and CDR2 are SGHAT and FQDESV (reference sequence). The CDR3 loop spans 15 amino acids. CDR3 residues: CASSLVGGGSDTQYF. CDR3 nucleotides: TGTGCCAGCAGCTTAGTAGGGGGAGGGTCAGATACGCAGTATTTT.

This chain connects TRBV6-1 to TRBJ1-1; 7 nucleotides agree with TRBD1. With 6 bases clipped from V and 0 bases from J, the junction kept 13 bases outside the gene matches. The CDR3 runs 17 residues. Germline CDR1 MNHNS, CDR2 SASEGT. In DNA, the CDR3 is TGTGCCAGCAGGGAAATGGGACAGACGGAGATGAACACTGAAGCTTTCTTT. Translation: CASREMGQTEMNTEAFF.

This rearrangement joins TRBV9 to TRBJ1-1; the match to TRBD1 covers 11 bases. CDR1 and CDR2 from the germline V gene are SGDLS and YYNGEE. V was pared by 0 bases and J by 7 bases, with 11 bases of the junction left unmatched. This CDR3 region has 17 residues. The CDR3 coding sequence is TGTGCCAGCAGCGTAGAAATGCTCGGACAGGGGGCGGGTGAAGCTTTCTTT. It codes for CASSVEMLGQGAGEAFF.

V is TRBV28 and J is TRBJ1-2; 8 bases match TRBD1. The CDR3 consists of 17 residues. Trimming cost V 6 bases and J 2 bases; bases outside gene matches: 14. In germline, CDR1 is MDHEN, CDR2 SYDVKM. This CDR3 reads CASSSPSRTGKNYGYTF. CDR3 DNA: TGTGCCAGCAGCTCCCCCTCACGGACAGGGAAGAACTATGGCTACACCTTC.

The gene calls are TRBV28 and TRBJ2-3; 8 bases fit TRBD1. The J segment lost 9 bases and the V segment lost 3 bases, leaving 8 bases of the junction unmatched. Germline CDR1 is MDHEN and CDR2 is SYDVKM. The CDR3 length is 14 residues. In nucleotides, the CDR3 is TGTGCCAGCAGTTTTTATACAGGGGGGCGGACGCAGTATTTT. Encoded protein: CASSFYTGGRTQYF.

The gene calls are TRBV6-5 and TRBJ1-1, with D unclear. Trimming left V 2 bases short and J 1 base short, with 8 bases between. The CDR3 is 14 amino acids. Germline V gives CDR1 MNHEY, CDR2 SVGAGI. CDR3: CASSYRRQNTEAFF. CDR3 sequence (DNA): TGTGCCAGCAGTTACCGGCGACAGAACACTGAAGCTTTCTTT.

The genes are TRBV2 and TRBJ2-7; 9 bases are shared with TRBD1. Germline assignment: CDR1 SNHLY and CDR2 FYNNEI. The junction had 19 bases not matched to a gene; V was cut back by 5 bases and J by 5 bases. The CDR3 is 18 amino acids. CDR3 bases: TGTGCCAGCAGTTCCACCCGGGGACAGGGCGCTCTAGGAGACGAGCAGTACGTC. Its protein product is CASSSTRGQGALGDEQYV.

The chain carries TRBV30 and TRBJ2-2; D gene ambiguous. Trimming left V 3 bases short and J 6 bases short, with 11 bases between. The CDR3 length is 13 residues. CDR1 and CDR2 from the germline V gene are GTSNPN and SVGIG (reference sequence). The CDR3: CAWSVTAAGELFF. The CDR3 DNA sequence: TGTGCCTGGAGCGTAACGGCGGCCGGGGAGCTGTTTTTT. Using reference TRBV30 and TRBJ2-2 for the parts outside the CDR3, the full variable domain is SQTIHQWPATLVQPVGSPLSLECTVEGTSNPNLYWYRQAAGRGLQLLFYSVGIGQISSEVPQNLSASRPQDRQFILSSKKLLLSDSGFYLCAWSVTAAGELFFGEGSRLTVL.

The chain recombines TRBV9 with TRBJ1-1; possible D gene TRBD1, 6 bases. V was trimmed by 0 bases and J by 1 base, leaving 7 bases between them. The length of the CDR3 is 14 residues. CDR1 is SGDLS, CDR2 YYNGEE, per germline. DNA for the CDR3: TGTGCCAGCAGCGTAGAACAGGGGAACACTGAAGCTTTCTTT. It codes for CASSVEQGNTEAFF.

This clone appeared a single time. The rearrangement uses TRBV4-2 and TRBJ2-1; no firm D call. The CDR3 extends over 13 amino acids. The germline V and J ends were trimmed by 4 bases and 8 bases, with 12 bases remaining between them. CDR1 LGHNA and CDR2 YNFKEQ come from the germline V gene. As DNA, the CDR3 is TGTGCCAGCAGCCCGGCGGCCCCCTATGAGCAGTTCTTC. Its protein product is CASSPAAPYEQFF.

The CDR3 coding sequence is TGTGCCAGCAGCTTAACAGCCTACGAGCAGTACTTC. Amino acids: CASSLTAYEQYF. The J gene is TRBJ2-7, the V gene TRBV7-9; D not certain. The CDR3 length is 12 residues. Germline V gene lookup returns CDR1 SEHNR and CDR2 FQNEAQ (reference sequence). Trimming pared 2 bases from V and 2 bases from J, leaving 4 bases between.